The next 8 T cell receptor beta chains were all read from a single sample in a study of blood T cell repertoires in COVID-19. Clones were sequenced by immunoSEQ multiplex PCR, and TCRdb holds only the in-frame ones, with some missing. The sample contains about 78,000 clones, about 90% of which appear only once. The sequencing sample was made of peripheral blood. These receptors were taken from a woman in her forties or fifties in a cohort sampled during active COVID-19.

The rearrangement links TRBV19 to TRBJ2-1; TRBD1 matches at 7 bases. The junction had 5 bases not matched to a gene; V was cut back by 3 bases and J by 6 bases. From germline, CDR1 is LNHDA and CDR2 SQIVND (reference sequence). The CDR3 extends over 14 amino acids. The CDR3, as DNA: TGTGCCAGTAGTATTCTGGCAGGGGGCAATGAGCAGTTCTTC. Protein: CASSILAGGNEQFF.

The gene calls are TRBV20-1 and TRBJ2-1; 12 bases match TRBD2. The CDR3 is 16 residues long. V gave up 3 bases and J gave up 7 bases; unmatched junction bases: 10. The germline V gene has CDR1 DFQATT and CDR2 SNEGSKA (reference sequence). The CDR3 reads CSASFPTSGSMNEQFF. CDR3 sequence (DNA): TGCAGTGCTAGTTTTCCGACTAGCGGGAGTATGAATGAGCAGTTCTTC.

Comments on this clone: The same CDR3 is also encoded by other DNA sequences in this sample. The chain joins TRBV6-5 to TRBJ1-2; D not resolved. CDR3 length: 13 residues. Germline CDR1 and CDR2: MNHEY and SVGAGI. V lost 2 bases and J lost 0, with 4 bases in between. In nucleotides, the CDR3 is TGTGCCAGCAGTTACGACACTAACTATGGCTACACCTTC. This translates into CASSYDTNYGYTF.

This chain uses TRBV18 with TRBJ1-2; maybe TRBD1 (6 bases). Germline CDR1 and CDR2: KGHSH and LQKENI. V was clipped by 3 bases and J by 4 bases, with 15 bases between them. The CDR3 sequence is 15 residues long. CDR3 residues: CASSPEHGRGYGYTF. DNA of the CDR3: TGTGCCAGCTCACCCGAACACGGCAGGGGCTATGGCTACACCTTC.

The rearrangement joins TRBV10-3 to TRBJ2-7, with 8 bases that match TRBD1. The CDR3 spans 12 residues. From germline, CDR1 is ENHRY and CDR2 SYGVKD. The ends lost 10 bases at V and 1 base at J; junction bases unmatched: 3. CDR3 nucleotide sequence: TGTGCCAGCCAGGGGGCATCCTACGAGCAGTACTTC. Translated: CASQGASYEQYF.

The sample holds a few counts of this clone. The CDR3, as DNA: TGCAGCGGGGGGGACTTCGAGGAGCAGTTCTTC. Amino acids: CSGGDFEEQFF. The chain is built from TRBV29-1 and TRBJ2-1, with a tentative D call TRBD2 (6 bases). The CDR3 is 11 amino acids. V lost 7 bases, J lost 10 bases, and 14 bases lay in between. Germline V CDR1 and CDR2: SQVTM, ANQGSEA.

V is TRBV5-1 and J is TRBJ2-7; tentatively, D is TRBD2 (5 bases). Germline V gene lookup returns CDR1 SGHRS and CDR2 YFSETQ. The CDR3 runs to 15 residues. Trimming shortened V by 4 bases and J by 1 base, and 15 bases separated the two germline ends. DNA of the CDR3: TGCGCCAGCAGCAAGGGCCCCGAGGGATCCTACGAGCAGTACTTC. Amino acids: CASSKGPEGSYEQYF.

The V gene is TRBV2, the J gene TRBJ2-5; D call uncertain. This CDR3 comprises 13 residues. Trimming cost V 4 bases and J 3 bases, with 9 bases left between them. Germline CDR1 is SNHLY and CDR2 is FYNNEI. The CDR3 is CASSASAKETQYF. CDR3 bases: TGTGCCAGCAGTGCCAGCGCTAAAGAGACCCAGTACTTC.